This T cell receptor beta chain is from a study of cytomegalovirus exposure and HLA in healthy donors. The PCR made use of 60 Vbeta and 13 Jbeta primers. The data were produced by immunoSEQ multiplex PCR, yet TCRdb's version contains in-frame clones alone and is incomplete. The data contain 250,000 or so clones, roughly 91% of them singletons. Study observations and caveats: TCR beta chains numbering more than 150 were designated cytomegalovirus-associated. According to a later analysis, most TCR beta chains associated with CMV appeared HLA-restricted. V- and J-gene trimming of TCR beta was linked (in a later analysis) to a missense DCLRE1C variant.

Notes on this clone: Its antigen is unidentified.

Sequencing was done on a sample of PBMCs. The sequence was obtained from a girl under 10 years old in good health and CMV-seronegative.

CDR3 nucleotide sequence: TGCAGCGTTGCCGGGTTCGAGCGGGATAAAGAGCAGTACTTC. Translation: CSVAGFERDKEQYF. The chain has TRBV29-1 and TRBJ2-5, with TRBD2 matching 7 bases. Germline CDR1 is SQVTM and CDR2 is ANQGSEA. The CDR3 is 14 amino acids. Trimming removed 4 bases from V and 11 bases from J; junction bases left unmatched: 16.